This T cell receptor (beta chain) was sequenced in a study of circulating tumor DNA in untreated peripheral T-cell lymphoma (dated by TCRdb to the early 2020s). Broadly, across the study: To follow circulating tumor DNA that carried tumor TCR clonotypes, serum samples were drawn at baseline and then repeatedly over the course of treatment.

At the junction V is shortened by 4 bases and J by 1 base, with 23 bases in between. CDR3 length: 19 amino acids, cysteine to phenylalanine. Only the CDR3 part of the read is kept: 57 bases, read in frame from the first base. In the germline V gene, CDR1 corresponds to SNHLY and CDR2 to FYNNEI. As to this clone: The clone's antigen remains unknown. One base away there is no much larger clone; base qualities are not given.

Library generation was performed with the immunoSEQ multiplex PCR assay. TCRdb retrieved this table from immuneACCESS and kept in-frame rearrangements only. Not all clones are present; in checked studies, unresolved V genes account for under half, and no reason is known for the remainder. Within this sample are approximately 100 clones, with approximately 80% of them counted one time only. The ten top clones hold over 45% of the sample. Next-generation sequencing of T-cell receptor sequences was used to monitor peripheral T-cell lymphoma patients receiving frontline treatment on a trial. What the authors observed across the whole study: Among about two dozen serially sampled patients, 38% cleared ctDNA after two cycles, and detectable ctDNA after therapy showed a trend toward worse survival. ctDNA persistence did not always predict relapse, since two patients whose ctDNA stayed persistently detectable after therapy remained in remission over roughly nine years of follow-up. Tumor-specific clonotypes were found in 75% to 80% of patients, coming from roughly nine tenths of baseline tissues and around 67% of baseline serum samples.

This TCR was recovered from a human donor with peripheral T-cell lymphoma. The chain was built from TRBV2 and TRBJ2-4; 5 matching bases give a weak D call of TRBD1. The source material was cell-free DNA from blood serum. The CDR3 is CASSVSRQNRIEAKNIQYF. The nucleotide sequence is given as TGTGCCAGCAGTGTTTCCCGTCAAAACAGGATAGAGGCCAAAAACATTCAGTACTTC.